This TCR beta chain came from a study of blood T cell repertoires in COVID-19 (dated by TCRdb to about 2020). Describing the broader study: Collaborator samples came from the United States, Italy and Spain and covered acute and convalescent phases of COVID-19. The material from the prospective study consisted of cDNA or gDNA derived from T cells, B-cell-depleted T cells, or PBMCs. Deeply sampled blood TCRbeta repertoires from subjects exposed to, actively infected with, or recovered from COVID-19 were included in the dataset. The repertoires were released in a freely available public database meant as a resource for research on the immune response to SARS-CoV-2. Samples came from the ongoing ImmuneRACE study (first 160 participants) plus 1,254 subjects from 6 global collaborators. Nearly every sample came with metadata listing a de-identified subject ID, COVID-19 status, age in years and sex. HLA class I and class II types, where available, came from metadata supplied by the sample provider rather than from assay-based typing. What the study reported, not specific to this receptor: The amount of clinical and demographic metadata varied by source and participant and was provided uncurated.

This clone came up once. There is no known antigen for this receptor. No qualities accompany the bases; no much larger clone lies one base away. Whole blood was collected in K2EDTA tubes by collaborating institutions according to the institutions' own protocols. For TCRbeta analysis, collaborator samples were shipped as frozen whole blood, as isolated PBMCs, or as DNA extracted from either sample type. TCRbeta CDR3 regions were amplified from genomic DNA by means of the immunoSEQ Assay, a bias-controlled multiplex PCR. From the authors' description of their analysis: The number of nucleated cells in each sample was estimated from the amplification of reference gene primers within the assay. To quantify the absolute abundance of each unique TCRbeta CDR3 rearrangement, sequence reads were collapsed and filtered. For each sample, productive Simpson clonality was calculated by taking the square root of Simpson's diversity index across productive rearrangements. In its TCRdb copy, this immuneACCESS table keeps in-frame sequences only and misses some clones. Where compared with another copy, unresolved V genes explain less than half of these, and the others have no known cause. V and J calls and clone size are given by that table; D and trimming were obtained from the DNA. Here the sample has over 100,000 clones; 75% to 85% occur a single time. 7% to 9% of the sample is held by the ten biggest clonotypes.

The sequence was collected from a woman older than 75 with active or convalescent COVID-19. The sample consisted of peripheral blood.

The nucleotide sequence is TGTGCCAGCAGTCTCCTCGACCGAGGCGCTTTCTTT. Translated, it gives CASSLLDRGAFF. The V gene is TRBV12-3 or TRBV12-4 and the J gene is TRBJ1-1; the D gene lacks a confident call. There are 12 amino acids in the CDR3, from cysteine to phenylalanine inclusive. This entry keeps only the CDR3 DNA: 36 bases, framed from base 1. Relative to germline, V is 5 bases shorter and J is 11 bases shorter, with 15 bases between their ends.